This TCR beta chain derives from a study of blood T cell repertoires in COVID-19. Study-level background: Some COVID-19 samples were acute and others convalescent; all came from the United States, Italy and Spain. PBMCs, B-cell-depleted T cells, or T cells provided the cDNA or gDNA that made up the material.

The Seattle site enrolled patients during active infection and followed them longitudinally. The protocol was immunoSEQ multiplex PCR, while the TCRdb copy is restricted to in-frame clones and leaves out a portion. The table shows roughly 290,000 clones, with roughly 84% occurring only once. Germline values: CDR1 MDHEN, CDR2 SYDVKM. The CDR3 runs to 17 residues. Trimming removed 4 bases from V and 2 bases from J; junction bases left unmatched: 8. This chain joins TRBV28 and TRBJ2-1; TRBD1 matches 10 bases. Sequences were obtained from peripheral blood. The sequence was collected from a human donor with COVID-19, enrolled during active disease. The donor label of this sample is uncertain. CDR3 bases: TGTGCCAGCAGTTGGAGACGGACAGGGGGAACCTACAATGAGCAGTTCTTC. Amino acid sequence: CASSWRRTGGTYNEQFF.